This TCR beta chain was captured by sequencing in a study of control samples from healthy donors and cancer patients. Assay: immunoSEQ multiplex PCR; the TCRdb copy retains only in-frame clones and omits some. The sample has about 110,000 clones, 82% seen once. The CDR3 has 13 amino acids. Between the trimmed V and J ends, which lost 6 bases and 5 bases, there was a span of 13 bases. Material for sequencing was blood. The source is a young man in good health. The V and J genes are TRBV12-3 or TRBV12-4 and TRBJ1-2; TRBD1 is a possible D gene (6 bases). The chain's CDR3 is CASRGGGEYGYTF. The CDR3 bases are TGTGCCAGCAGAGGGGGGGGAGAATATGGCTACACCTTC.